The 24 T cell receptor beta chains listed next were all sequenced from one sample in a study of blood T cell repertoires in COVID-19. Sequencing used immunoSEQ multiplex PCR; TCRdb keeps in-frame clones, though not all of them. The sample yields some 150,000 clones, 91% seen once. Sequenced input: peripheral blood. The receptor set was obtained from a man in his forties or fifties with acute or convalescent COVID-19.

V is TRBV20-1 and J is TRBJ1-1; a weak D match, TRBD1 (6 bases). Between the trimmed V and J ends, which lost 4 bases and 8 bases, there was a span of 11 bases. Germline V lookup: CDR1 DFQATT, CDR2 SNEGSKA (reference sequence). The length of the CDR3 is 11 residues. CDR3 amino acids: CSATIDREAFF. The CDR3 coding sequence is TGCAGTGCTACAATCGACAGGGAAGCTTTCTTT.

The chain links TRBV9 to TRBJ2-1, with D unresolved. The CDR3 length is 13 residues. CDR1 and CDR2 (germline): SGDLS, YYNGEE. V lost 4 bases to trimming and J lost 5 bases, with 10 bases between them. The CDR3 protein is CASSLRLNNEQFF. In DNA form, the CDR3 reads TGTGCCAGCAGCCTCAGACTCAACAATGAGCAGTTCTTC. Filled out from reference TRBV9 and TRBJ2-1, the complete variable domain reads DSGVTQTPKHLITATGQRVTLRCSPRSGDLSVYWYQQSLDQGLQFLIQYYNGEERAKGNILERFSAQQFPDLHSELNLSSLELGDSALYFCASSLRLNNEQFFGPGTRLTVL.

V gene TRBV5-4 combines with J gene TRBJ2-6; D might be TRBD2 (6 bases). Germline CDR1 and CDR2: SGHNT and YYREEE (reference sequence). This CDR3 region has 15 residues. V was trimmed by 0 bases and J by 2 bases, leaving 6 bases between them. The CDR3 region has the DNA TGTGCCAGCAGCTTGGGCGGGGCTGGGGCCAACGTCCTGACTTTC. As protein: CASSLGGAGANVLTF. The complete variable domain, with remaining parts taken from reference TRBV5-4 and TRBJ2-6, reads ETGVTQSPTHLIKTRGQQVTLRCSSQSGHNTVSWYQQALGQGPQFIFQYYREEENGRGNFPPRFSGLQFPNYSSELNVNALELDDSALYLCASSLGGAGANVLTFGAGSRLTVL.

V and J are TRBV7-3 and TRBJ2-3; D possibly corresponds to TRBD2 (5 bases). This CDR3 region has 15 residues. The germline V gene encodes CDR1 SGHTA and CDR2 FQGTGA. V was pared by 2 bases and J by 3 bases, with 12 bases between. This chain's CDR3 is CASSLEGVRTDTQYF. The CDR3 nucleotides are TGTGCCAGCAGCTTAGAGGGAGTTCGGACAGATACGCAGTATTTT.

The J gene is TRBJ2-5, the V gene TRBV6-5, with D perhaps TRBD2 (5 bases). The CDR3 is 14 residues long. Trimming took off 2 bases at V and 5 bases at J, with 12 bases between the two ends. Germline CDR1 is MNHEY and CDR2 is SVGAGI. The CDR3 protein is CASSYRGFGETQYF. CDR3 nucleotide sequence: TGTGCCAGCAGTTACAGAGGGTTCGGTGAGACCCAGTACTTC.

The gene calls are TRBV4-3 and TRBJ1-3; tentative D call: TRBD1 (5 bases). The CDR3 spans 15 residues. The V end lost 1 base, the J end lost 2 bases, and 9 bases lay between the germline ends. CDR1 and CDR2 (germline): LGHNA, YSLEER. The DNA for the CDR3 is TGCGCCAGCAGCCAAGGAACGGGGGCTGGAAACACCATATATTTT. Translation: CASSQGTGAGNTIYF.

The rearrangement links TRBV7-8 to TRBJ1-5; 8 positions match TRBD1. Germline V gene lookup returns CDR1 SGHVS and CDR2 FQNEAQ. V was clipped by 4 bases and J by 1 base; unmatched bases: 9. The CDR3 sequence is 17 residues long. The CDR3 is CASSSGTGRQSNQPQHF. DNA of the CDR3: TGTGCCAGCAGCTCCGGGACAGGTCGGCAAAGCAATCAGCCCCAGCATTTT.

The rearrangement links TRBV7-9 to TRBJ2-2; the match to TRBD2 covers 14 bases. Germline CDR1 reads SEHNR; CDR2 reads FQNEAQ (reference sequence). V lost 1 base to trimming and J lost 5 bases; unmatched junction nucleotides: 6. CDR3 length equals 18 residues. The CDR3 region is CASSLGLAGGPRTGELFF. Here the CDR3 DNA reads TGTGCCAGCAGCTTAGGACTAGCGGGAGGGCCCAGGACCGGGGAGCTGTTTTTT.

The J gene is TRBJ1-4, the V gene TRBV6-5, with D tentatively TRBD1 (5 bases). CDR1 is MNHEY and CDR2 is SVGAGI in the germline V gene. The CDR3 runs to 15 residues. V was shortened by 6 bases and J by 8 bases, with 19 bases between the two germline ends. For the CDR3, the DNA is TGTGCCAGCAGCGTGCCGGAGGGGCGAAGGGAAAAACTGTTTTTT. This sequence encodes CASSVPEGRREKLFF.

With regard to this clone: The same CDR3 arises from other DNA sequences in this sample as well. The chain has TRBV19 and TRBJ1-5; 9 bases are a match to TRBD1. The V segment lost 8 bases and the J segment 2 bases; nucleotides outside the gene matches: 4. The CDR3 is made up of 14 amino acids. Germline lookup yields CDR1 LNHDA and CDR2 SQIVND (reference sequence). The CDR3: CASSGQGGNQPQHF. In nucleotides, the CDR3 is TGTGCCAGTTCGGGACAGGGAGGCAATCAGCCCCAGCATTTT.

This sequence joins TRBV4-1 and TRBJ1-6; D might be TRBD1 (5 bases). The V gene lost 1 base and the J gene lost 11 bases, with 15 bases spanning the gap. This CDR3 is 15 amino acids long. Germline CDR1 and CDR2: MGHRA and YSYEKL. The CDR3, as DNA: TGCGCCAGCAGCCAAGGAAACCAGGGAAGAACACCCCTCCACTTT. Translation gives CASSQGNQGRTPLHF.

The J gene is TRBJ1-2, the V gene TRBV6-2 or TRBV6-3, with TRBD1 identical over 9 bases. The CDR3 loop spans 15 amino acids. V lost 4 bases to trimming and J lost 4 bases; unmatched junction nucleotides: 7. The germline gives CDR1 MNHEY, CDR2 SVGEGT. In DNA form, the CDR3 reads TGTGCCAGCAGTTCCTGGACAGGGGTGCGCTATGGCTACACCTTC. The encoded protein is CASSSWTGVRYGYTF.

The V and J genes are TRBV28 and TRBJ2-2; 12 bases fit TRBD2. In germline, CDR1 is MDHEN, CDR2 SYDVKM. Trimming took 4 bases from V and 6 from J; bases not matched to a gene: 12. CDR3 length: 18 residues. The CDR3 sequence: CASSSSTSGSNGAGELFF. The CDR3 DNA reads as TGTGCCAGCAGTTCCTCGACTAGCGGGAGTAATGGCGCCGGGGAGCTGTTTTTT. The full variable domain, with the rest looked up from reference TRBV28 and TRBJ2-2, is DVKVTQSSRYLVKRTGEKVFLECVQDMDHENMFWYRQDPGLGLRLIYFSYDVKMKEKGDIPEGYSVSREKKERFSLILESASTNQTSMYLCASSSSTSGSNGAGELFFGEGSRLTVL.

The rearrangement links TRBV3-1 (or the pseudogene TRBV3-2) to TRBJ2-3, with D maybe TRBD2 (5 bases). Germline V gene data show CDR1 as LGHDT and CDR2 as YNNKEL (reference sequence). The CDR3 contains 16 residues. The germline V and J ends were trimmed by 0 bases and 6 bases, with 16 bases remaining between them. CDR3 sequence reads: CASSQDRLLSMDTQYF. CDR3 coding DNA: TGTGCCAGCAGCCAAGATAGACTACTTTCAATGGATACGCAGTATTTT.

V and J are TRBV9 and TRBJ1-5; D uncertain. The length of the CDR3 is 14 residues. The germline CDR1 and CDR2 sequences are SGDLS and YYNGEE. The ends were cut back, 0 bases at V and 5 bases at J, with 9 bases in the middle. CDR3 loop: CASSVDIVDQPQHF. CDR3 in DNA: TGTGCCAGCAGCGTAGATATAGTCGATCAGCCCCAGCATTTT. Full variable domain (rest looked up from reference TRBV9 and TRBJ1-5): DSGVTQTPKHLITATGQRVTLRCSPRSGDLSVYWYQQSLDQGLQFLIQYYNGEERAKGNILERFSAQQFPDLHSELNLSSLELGDSALYFCASSVDIVDQPQHFGDGTRLSIL.

The rearrangement uses TRBV10-3 and TRBJ1-1; D uncertain. Per germline, CDR1 ENHRY and CDR2 SYGVKD. Trimming took 4 bases from V and 4 from J, leaving 19 bases between them. The CDR3 consists of 16 residues. The DNA of the CDR3 is TGTGCCATCAGTGCGAGGGAAAGGTGGGGAGGCACTGAAGCTTTCTTT. This sequence encodes CAISARERWGGTEAFF.

This clone has only a few counts. This chain uses TRBV27 with TRBJ1-1; a weak D match, TRBD1 (5 bases). Germline V gives CDR1 MNHEY, CDR2 SMNVEV (reference sequence). The CDR3 runs 16 residues. Between the trimmed V and J ends, which lost 2 bases and 0 bases, there was a span of 13 bases. CDR3: CASSLTVTGLNTEAFF. The DNA for the CDR3 is TGTGCCAGCAGTTTAACGGTTACAGGACTGAACACTGAAGCTTTCTTT.

The chain joins TRBV10-3 to TRBJ1-1; TRBD1 matches 7 bases. The CDR3 consists of 15 residues. V lost 6 bases, J lost 1 base, and 8 bases stayed unmatched. Germline CDR1 is ENHRY and CDR2 is SYGVKD. CDR3 amino acids: CAIRGLTGRNTEAFF. For the CDR3, the DNA is TGTGCCATCAGGGGTCTGACAGGGCGGAACACTGAAGCTTTCTTT.

The chain is built from TRBV19 and TRBJ2-3, with 9 bases identical to TRBD1. The CDR3 has 14 amino acids. The V and J ends lost 10 bases and 0 bases, in that order; junction bases with no gene match: 5. Germline CDR1 LNHDA, CDR2 SQIVND (reference sequence). The CDR3 reads CATGQGYSTDTQYF. CDR3 sequence (DNA): TGTGCCACGGGACAGGGTTACAGCACAGATACGCAGTATTTT. Full variable domain (rest looked up from reference TRBV19 and TRBJ2-3): DGGITQSPKYLFRKEGQNVTLSCEQNLNHDAMYWYRQDPGQGLRLIYYSQIVNDFQKGDIAEGYSVSREKKESFPLTVTSAQKNPTAFYLCATGQGYSTDTQYFGPGTRLTVL.

The chain carries TRBV15 and TRBJ2-7, with D possibly being TRBD1 (6 bases). Per germline, CDR1 LNHNV and CDR2 YYDKDF (reference sequence). CDR3 size: 15 residues. The V end lost 0 bases, the J end lost 7 bases, and 16 bases lay between the germline ends. CDR3 coding DNA: TGTGCCACCAGCAGAGACGGACAGTTCGGCATTGAGCAGTACGTC. Translated: CATSRDGQFGIEQYV.

V is TRBV7-9 and J is TRBJ1-1; TRBD1 matches at 7 bases. The V gene's germline CDR1 is SEHNR and CDR2 FQNEAQ (reference sequence). Trimming cost V 2 bases and J 7 bases; bases outside gene matches: 7. The CDR3 is 14 amino acids. For the CDR3, the DNA is TGTGCCAGCAGCTTAACTAGGGGGCCAGGTGAAGCTTTCTTT. It codes for CASSLTRGPGEAFF.

The gene calls are TRBV3-1 (or the pseudogene TRBV3-2) and TRBJ2-5; 13 bases are shared with TRBD2. V gave up 4 bases and J gave up 4 bases; unmatched junction bases: 18. The CDR3 loop spans 20 amino acids. Germline CDR1 and CDR2: LGHDT and YNNKEL (reference sequence). CDR3 in DNA: TGTGCCAGCAGCCTTTCCCCACCCACCACTACTAGCGGGAGGGGAGAGACCCAGTACTTC. Translated, it gives CASSLSPPTTTSGRGETQYF.

This sequence joins TRBV5-5 and TRBJ1-2; D ambiguous. The CDR3 consists of 14 residues. V was trimmed by 4 bases and J by 4 bases, leaving 14 bases between them. Germline V CDR1 and CDR2: SGHKS, YYEKEE (reference sequence). This chain's CDR3 is CASSNLSPLYGYTF. CDR3 in DNA: TGTGCCAGCAGCAACCTAAGTCCCCTCTATGGCTACACCTTC. Based on the CDR3 plus reference TRBV5-5 and TRBJ1-2, the full variable domain is DAGVTQSPTHLIKTRGQQVTLRCSPISGHKSVSWYQQVLGQGPQFIFQYYEKEERGRGNFPDRFSARQFPNYSSELNVNALLLGDSALYLCASSNLSPLYGYTFGSGTRLTVV.

The CDR3 DNA reads TGTGCCAGCAGCAAACAAGGACAGGGTGTGCGGGAAAAACTGTTTTTT. Its translation is CASSKQGQGVREKLFF. This chain links TRBV2 with TRBJ1-4, with 8 bases aligning to TRBD1. CDR3 length: 16 residues. V lost 6 bases and J lost 8; bases outside the gene matches: 14. Germline-derived CDR1 and CDR2 are SNHLY and FYNNEI.